A single sample is the source of the 8 T cell receptor beta chains below, sequenced in a study of T cell changes during pregnancy in multiple sclerosis. Using immunoSEQ multiplex PCR, the repertoire was profiled, and TCRdb retains in-frame clones only, with some absent. The data hold about 44,000 clones, with 80% to 95% observed a single time. Here the sequenced sample was CD4+ T cells from peripheral blood mononuclear cells, taken in the first trimester of pregnancy. The receptors derive from a female donor with multiple sclerosis, enrolled in a pregnancy study.

The chain has TRBV21-1 and TRBJ2-7; TRBD2, the table's D call, lacks a check against the DNA. TRBV21-1 has pseudogene status. There are 22 residues in the CDR3. CDR3 bases: TGTGCCAGCAGCAAAGAGCCCCAAGGACTAGCGGGAATCCGTCGAATGACCTACGAGCAGTACTTC. It specifies CASSKEPQGLAGIRRMTYEQYF.

This clone was recorded once. The genes are TRBV28 and TRBJ2-6; D remains unclear. The CDR3 contains 15 residues. Germline V gene lookup returns CDR1 MDHEN and CDR2 SYDVKM. Trimming left V 0 bases short and J 4 bases short, with 7 bases between. CDR3 sequence reads: CASSLWETGANVLTF. CDR3 in DNA: TGTGCCAGCAGTTTATGGGAGACCGGGGCCAACGTCCTGACTTTC.

The CDR3 protein is CASSSTGTHEQYF. The CDR3 DNA sequence: TGTGCCAGCAGCTCCACAGGGACCCACGAGCAGTACTTC. This chain links TRBV7-2 with TRBJ2-7; maybe TRBD1 (6 bases). The CDR3 length is 13 residues. Between the trimmed V and J ends, which lost 4 bases and 5 bases, there was a span of 12 bases. CDR1 is SGHTA and CDR2 is FQGNSA in the germline V gene. The full variable domain, in which reference TRBV7-2 and TRBJ2-7 provide the parts outside the CDR3, is GAGVSQSPSNKVTEKGKDVELRCDPISGHTALYWYRQSLGQGLEFLIYFQGNSAPDKSGLPSDRFSAERTGGSVSTLTIQRTQQEDSAVYLCASSSTGTHEQYFGPGTRLTVT.

The chain recombines TRBV7-2 with TRBJ1-5; the match to TRBD1 covers 9 bases. The CDR3 loop spans 14 amino acids. The germline V gene has CDR1 SGHTA and CDR2 FQGNSA. Trimming at V came to 5 bases and at J to 7 bases, leaving 6 bases not matched to a gene. The CDR3 reads CASSVQGAGQPQHF. Written as DNA, the CDR3 is TGTGCCAGCAGCGTACAGGGGGCGGGCCAGCCCCAGCATTTT.

The chain has TRBV30 and TRBJ2-7; 9 positions agree with TRBD1. This CDR3 is 13 amino acids long. Per the germline V gene, CDR1 is GTSNPN and CDR2 is SVGIG (reference sequence). The V and J ends lost 5 bases and 1 base, in that order; junction bases with no gene match: 3. The CDR3 DNA is TGTGCCTGGGGGACAGGGACTTCCTACGAGCAGTACTTC. It encodes CAWGTGTSYEQYF.

This chain links TRBV11-2 with TRBJ1-2; 7 nucleotides match TRBD1. V lost 5 bases to trimming and J lost 5 bases; unmatched junction nucleotides: 5. Germline values: CDR1 SGHAT, CDR2 FQNNGV. The length of the CDR3 is 13 residues. Written as DNA, the CDR3 is TGTGCCAGCAGCAGGACAGGCTTATATGGCTACACCTTC. Translation: CASSRTGLYGYTF.

In its sample, this clone was seen once. The chain couples TRBV9 to TRBJ2-7; D is unresolved. Germline V CDR1 and CDR2: SGDLS, YYNGEE. The CDR3 sequence is 14 residues long. V was cut by 2 bases and J by 3 bases, with 12 bases left in between. The CDR3 region is CASSVRLGSYEQYF. DNA for the CDR3: TGTGCCAGCAGCGTCCGCCTAGGTAGCTACGAGCAGTACTTC.

This chain links TRBV7-2 with TRBJ1-2; 7 bases are shared with TRBD1. CDR1 is SGHTA, CDR2 FQGNSA, per germline. This CDR3 is built from 16 residues. Unmatched junction bases numbered 10, after V lost 6 bases and J lost 0 bases. CDR3 region: CASSLETGPPNYGYTF. The CDR3 region has the DNA TGTGCCAGCAGTCTGGAGACAGGGCCCCCTAACTATGGCTACACCTTC. Variable domain in full (rest from reference TRBV7-2 and TRBJ1-2): GAGVSQSPSNKVTEKGKDVELRCDPISGHTALYWYRQSLGQGLEFLIYFQGNSAPDKSGLPSDRFSAERTGGSVSTLTIQRTQQEDSAVYLCASSLETGPPNYGYTFGSGTRLTVV.